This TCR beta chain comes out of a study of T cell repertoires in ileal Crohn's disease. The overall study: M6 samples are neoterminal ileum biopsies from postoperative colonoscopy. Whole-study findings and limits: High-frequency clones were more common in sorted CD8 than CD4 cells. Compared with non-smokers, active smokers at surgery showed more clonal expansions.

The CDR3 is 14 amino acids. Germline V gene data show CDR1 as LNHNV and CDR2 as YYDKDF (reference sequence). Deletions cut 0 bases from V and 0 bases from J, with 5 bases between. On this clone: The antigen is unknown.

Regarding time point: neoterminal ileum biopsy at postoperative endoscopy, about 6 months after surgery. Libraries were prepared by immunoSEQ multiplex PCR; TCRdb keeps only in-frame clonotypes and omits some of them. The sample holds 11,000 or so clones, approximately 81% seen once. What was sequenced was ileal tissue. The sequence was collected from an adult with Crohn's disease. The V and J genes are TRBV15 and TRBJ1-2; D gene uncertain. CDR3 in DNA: TGTGCCACCAGCAGAGACAACTCTAACTATGGCTACACCTTC. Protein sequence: CATSRDNSNYGYTF. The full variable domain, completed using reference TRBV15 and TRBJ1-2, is DAMVIQNPRYQVTQFGKPVTLSCSQTLNHNVMYWYQQKSSQAPKLLFHYYDKDFNNEADTPDNFQSRRPNTSFCFLDIRSPGLGDTAMYLCATSRDNSNYGYTFGSGTRLTVV.